This TCR beta chain was recorded in a study of OX40 agonist ivuxolimab in advanced cancers. Background on the study: Dose-escalation patients had hepatocellular carcinoma, melanoma, renal cell or head and neck cancer. Averaging about 60 years in age, with a range of roughly 23 to 80, the cohort was 65% to 85% male.

Germline V gene data show CDR1 as LGHNA and CDR2 as YNFKEQ. The CDR3 is 18 residues long. V was pared by 4 bases and J by 2 bases, with 20 bases between. Measured with immunoSEQ multiplex PCR; TCRdb has only the in-frame clones, and not every one. This sample yields over 55,000 clones, of which about nine tenths are seen a single time; approximately 2.2% belongs to the top ten. On cycle 4 day 1 and cycle 7 day 1, as well as at baseline, blood was sampled. J is TRBJ2-2 and V is TRBV4-2, with D perhaps TRBD1 (5 bases). The source is an adult with an advanced solid tumor such as melanoma, head and neck, liver or kidney cancer. Specimen: CD4+ or CD8+ T cells sorted from blood, collected in a trial of the OX40 agonist ivuxolimab. CDR3 coding DNA: TGTGCCAGCAGCCGCCCGAGTCCCTCGGACACAAACACCGGGGAGCTGTTTTTT. This gives the protein CASSRPSPSDTNTGELFF.